A selection of T cell receptor beta chains follows, all from one sample in a study of cytomegalovirus exposure and HLA in healthy donors. The data were produced by immunoSEQ multiplex PCR, yet TCRdb's version contains in-frame clones alone and is incomplete. The sample holds tens of thousands of clones, 53% seen once. The sample taken for sequencing was PBMCs. The receptors were sampled from a woman in her 40s in good health and CMV-seropositive. Both conserved end residues are part of each CDR3. D genes are given only for firm matches. Some rows have no size entry. The others give once, few or many, or a class for an expanded clone.

abundance,j_gene,d_gene,v_gene,CDR3nt,CDR3aa
.,TRBJ1-5,.,TRBV11-2,TGTGCCAGCAGCTTAGCAGGGTATCAGCCCCAGCATTTT,CASSLAGYQPQHF
once,TRBJ2-1,TRBD1,TRBV29-1,TGCAGCGCTACTCCTGGACAGGGCCGGGATGAGCAGTTCTTC,CSATPGQGRDEQFF
.,TRBJ2-2,.,TRBV9,TGTGCCAGCAGCCCGCACTTGGACACCGGGGAGCTGTTTTTT,CASSPHLDTGELFF
.,TRBJ2-5,TRBD2,TRBV11-2,TGTGCCAGCAGCTCAACTAGCGCCCAAGAGACCCAGTACTTC,CASSSTSAQETQYF
.,TRBJ2-5,.,TRBV5-1,TGCGCCAGCAGCCCCCTGAGCGGGGAGACCCAGTACTTC,CASSPLSGETQYF
.,TRBJ2-7,TRBD2,TRBV6-6,TGTGCCAGCAGTACTTTTAGCGGGGCCTACGAGCAGTACTTC,CASSTFSGAYEQYF
.,TRBJ2-7,.,TRBV7-9,TGTGCCAGCAGCTTAGAGGGCAGGGGCTACGAGCAGTACTTC,CASSLEGRGYEQYF
few,TRBJ1-3,.,TRBV19,TGTGCCACCGCACAGGTCGGAAACACCATATATTTT,CATAQVGNTIYF
few,TRBJ2-2,.,TRBV15,TGTGCCACTAGCAGAGATCGGGTTGAGCTGTTTTTT,CATSRDRVELFF
.,TRBJ1-1,.,TRBV7-9,TGTGCCAGCAGCTTAAGTACACCTAACACTGAAGCTTTCTTT,CASSLSTPNTEAFF
few,TRBJ1-1,TRBD1,TRBV10-1,TGCGCCAGCAGTGGACACAGGGGAGGCACTGAAGCTTTCTTT,CASSGHRGGTEAFF
few,TRBJ2-3,.,TRBV28,TGTGCCAGCAACCCGACAGGGAGGACAGATACGCAGTATTTT,CASNPTGRTDTQYF
few,TRBJ1-4,.,TRBV5-1,TGCGCCAGCAGCTTGGGACAAAATGAAAAACTGTTTTTT,CASSLGQNEKLFF
.,TRBJ2-7,.,TRBV7-2,TGTGCCAGCAGCTTAGGAGTGGCAAACTCCGGGTCCGAGCAGTACTTC,CASSLGVANSGSEQYF
.,TRBJ1-1,TRBD1,TRBV10-3,TGTGCCATCAGTGAGCCGTTAGGGACAGGGGAAACTGAAGCTTTCTTT,CAISEPLGTGETEAFF
once,TRBJ2-7,TRBD1,TRBV4-1,TGCGCCAGCAGCCTACGGGACAGGGGGCTGGACGAGCAGTACTTC,CASSLRDRGLDEQYF
few,TRBJ1-2,.,TRBV18,TGTGCCAGCTCACCCGAAGGGGCGCACTATGGCTACACCTTC,CASSPEGAHYGYTF
few,TRBJ2-3,TRBD2,TRBV29-1,TGCAGCGTGGCCGGGACTAGCGGGAGCACAGATACGCAGTATTTT,CSVAGTSGSTDTQYF
.,TRBJ2-1,.,TRBV7-9,TGTGCCAGCAGCTTAGGGTTGGGGGGGCCTGTCGATGAGCAGTTCTTC,CASSLGLGGPVDEQFF
.,TRBJ1-1,.,TRBV6-4,TGTGCCAGCAGACGACAGAGAAACACTGAAGCTTTCTTT,CASRRQRNTEAFF
.,TRBJ2-1,TRBD2,TRBV4-1,TGCGCCAGCAGCCAAGCTCCTAGCGGGGGCTACAATGAGCAGTTCTTC,CASSQAPSGGYNEQFF
.,TRBJ2-7,TRBD1,TRBV2,TGTGCCAGCGACCGGGACAGATACGAGCAGTACTTC,CASDRDRYEQYF
.,TRBJ2-3,.,TRBV2,TGTGCCAGCAGTGAAGGGGCAGCAGATACGCAGTATTTT,CASSEGAADTQYF
.,TRBJ2-7,.,TRBV15,TGTGCCACCAGCCCCCGGACAGTTAGCTACGAGCAGTACTTC,CATSPRTVSYEQYF
.,TRBJ1-5,TRBD1,TRBV6-5,TGTGCCAGCAGTTTTGGACAGGGGTGGGAGCCCCAGCATTTT,CASSFGQGWEPQHF
few,TRBJ1-2,.,TRBV6-5,TGTGCCAGCAGTTATGGGGGGGACTATGGCTACACCTTC,CASSYGGDYGYTF
.,TRBJ1-6,.,TRBV11-2,TGTGCCAGCAGCTTAGCGGGACTATATAATTCACCCCTCCACTTT,CASSLAGLYNSPLHF
once,TRBJ2-1,TRBD1,TRBV29-1,TGCAGCGTTGTCCGGGACAGACCCTACAATGAGCAGTTCTTC,CSVVRDRPYNEQFF
.,TRBJ1-2,TRBD1,TRBV10-3,TGTGCCATAGGGAATCAGGGGGACAACTATGGCTACACCTTC,CAIGNQGDNYGYTF
few,TRBJ1-1,TRBD1,TRBV6-1,TGTGCCAGCAGTGAGTATTCGGGACAGGGGAACACTGAAGCTTTCTTT,CASSEYSGQGNTEAFF
.,TRBJ1-2,.,TRBV7-8,TGTGCCAGCAGCTCCCTGACAGGAAACTATGGCTACACCTTC,CASSSLTGNYGYTF
.,TRBJ1-2,TRBD1,TRBV15,TGTGCCACCAGCAGAGATGGCAGGGGGGTTGATGGCTACACCTTC,CATSRDGRGVDGYTF
.,TRBJ2-2,TRBD1,TRBV15,TGTGCCACCAGCAGGACAGGGATCGTTTCCGGGGAGCTGTTTTTT,CATSRTGIVSGELFF
.,TRBJ1-2,TRBD1,TRBV10-3,TGTGCCATCAGTGAGTTAGGACAGGGGTCCCTCTATGGCTACACCTTC,CAISELGQGSLYGYTF
few,TRBJ1-1,TRBD1,TRBV7-2,TGTGCCAGCAGCCTCCGACAGGGGAGGGTGACTGAAGCTTTCTTT,CASSLRQGRVTEAFF
few,TRBJ2-1,.,TRBV9,TGTGCCAGCAGCGTAGAGGGGGGACTACTTCCTGAGCAGTTCTTC,CASSVEGGLLPEQFF
.,TRBJ1-4,.,TRBV6-6,TGTGCCATCAAGACACCTGAAAAACTGTTTTTT,CAIKTPEKLFF
.,TRBJ1-1,TRBD1,TRBV7-9,TGTGCCAGCAGCCATTTGTTCGGGACAGGGACCTTGAACACTGAAGCTTTCTTT,CASSHLFGTGTLNTEAFF
.,TRBJ1-2,.,TRBV18,TGTGCCAGCTCACCACCGTCCAGGGGCAACTATGGCTACACCTTC,CASSPPSRGNYGYTF
.,TRBJ2-1,.,TRBV13,TGTGCCAGCAGCCTACTCCGGGGTTCGAATGAGCAGTTCTTC,CASSLLRGSNEQFF
.,TRBJ1-2,.,TRBV7-9,TGTGCCAGCACCAAATCTGGGGAGGTCGGCTATGGCTACACCTTC,CASTKSGEVGYGYTF
.,TRBJ2-7,TRBD2,TRBV7-9,TGTGCCAGCAGCTTACAAGCGGGGACCTACGAGCAGTACTTC,CASSLQAGTYEQYF
few,TRBJ2-2,.,TRBV5-1,TGCGCCAGCAGCTTGGTTTCAGGAACAACCGGGGAGCTGTTTTTT,CASSLVSGTTGELFF
once,TRBJ2-7,TRBD2,TRBV6-5,TGTGCCAGCAGTTACGGGGGAGGGGCGATCTCCTACGAGCAGTACTTC,CASSYGGGAISYEQYF
few,TRBJ1-2,.,TRBV5-4,TGTGCCAGCAGCTTGAGTTTGGGCGATGGCTACACCTTC,CASSLSLGDGYTF
.,TRBJ2-7,TRBD2,TRBV18,TGTGCCAGCTCACCTGCGGGACTAACCTTCGGGTACGAGCAGTACTTC,CASSPAGLTFGYEQYF
.,TRBJ1-2,.,TRBV4-1,TGCGCCAGCAGCCAACAGGGTAACTATGGCTACACCTTC,CASSQQGNYGYTF
.,TRBJ1-1,.,TRBV6-5,TGTGCCAGCAGTCTCTTAGCCAGGGACACTGAAGCTTTCTTT,CASSLLARDTEAFF
.,TRBJ1-1,.,TRBV4-2,TGTGCCAGCAGCTCCCCGGGGGACACTGAAGCTTTCTTT,CASSSPGDTEAFF
.,TRBJ2-5,TRBD2,TRBV7-2,TGTGCCAGCAGCTACACTAGCGGGGCCGGGAGGGAGACCCAGTACTTC,CASSYTSGAGRETQYF
.,TRBJ1-1,.,TRBV30,TGTGCCTGGAGTGTACAGGGAGGGGCTGAAGCTTTCTTT,CAWSVQGGAEAFF
few,TRBJ2-3,.,TRBV30,TGTGCCTGGAGTGTACGCGTGAGCTACACAGATACGCAGTATTTT,CAWSVRVSYTDTQYF
.,TRBJ1-2,TRBD1,TRBV10-3,TGTGCCATCAGTGAGGCCACAGGGGACTATGGCTACACCTTC,CAISEATGDYGYTF
.,TRBJ1-1,TRBD1,TRBV5-1,TGCGCCAGCAGCCCCGGACAGGGGGCTGAAGCTTTCTTT,CASSPGQGAEAFF